The 27 T cell receptor beta chains reported below all come from one sample, sequenced in a study of T cells after posttransplantation cyclophosphamide. Sequencing used immunoSEQ multiplex PCR; TCRdb keeps in-frame clones, though not all of them. The data show 6,000 to 7,500 clones, 95% to 98% seen once. The sequenced sample was memory CD4+ T cells sorted from PBMCs. Every receptor here comes from a man in his forties in good health, CMV-negative, and a related stem cell transplant donor.

The J gene is TRBJ2-3, the V gene TRBV29-1; perhaps TRBD2 as D (6 bases). The germline gives CDR1 SQVTM, CDR2 ANQGSEA. This CDR3 is 11 amino acids long. This CDR3 reads CSGRETDTQYF. In DNA, the CDR3 is TGCAGTGGCCGGGAGACGGATACGCAGTATTTT.

The rearrangement links TRBV5-6 to TRBJ2-7; D may be TRBD1 (6 bases). CDR3 size: 13 residues. V was trimmed by 1 base and J by 5 bases, leaving 10 bases between them. CDR1 SGHDT and CDR2 YYEEEE come from the germline V gene. CDR3 sequence: CASSLTGIDEQYF. The DNA for the CDR3 is TGTGCCAGCAGCTTGACAGGGATCGACGAGCAGTACTTC.

The rearrangement uses TRBV2 and TRBJ2-7; a possible D gene is TRBD2 (6 bases). V was clipped by 0 bases and J by 4 bases, with 16 bases between them. The germline V gene encodes CDR1 SNHLY and CDR2 FYNNEI. The CDR3 is 16 residues long. The CDR3 DNA is TGTGCCAGCAGTGAAGCGGCCCGCCGGAGGGGTTACGAGCAGTACTTC. It yields the protein CASSEAARRRGYEQYF.

The chain combines TRBV14 with TRBJ2-5; 7 bases match TRBD2. This CDR3 comprises 16 residues. V was pared by 2 bases and J by 9 bases, with 15 bases of the junction left unmatched. Germline-derived CDR1 and CDR2 are SGHDN and FVKESK. This CDR3 is CASSQFRSGEGSSQYF. The CDR3 region has the DNA TGTGCCAGCAGCCAATTCAGAAGCGGGGAGGGGTCGTCCCAGTACTTC.

The V and J genes are TRBV16 and TRBJ1-3; D remains unclear. This CDR3 is 13 amino acids long. Germline V CDR1 and CDR2: KGHSY, FQNENV. V lost 2 bases and J 4 bases, leaving 6 bases between the germline ends. CDR3 sequence reads: CASSQPSGNTIYF. CDR3 nucleotides: TGTGCCAGCAGCCAACCCTCCGGAAACACCATATATTTT.

The chain recombines TRBV29-1 with TRBJ2-7, with D possibly being TRBD2 (5 bases). Germline V gives CDR1 SQVTM, CDR2 ANQGSEA. V was clipped by 4 bases and J by 6 bases, with 16 bases between them. This CDR3 spans 13 amino acids. The CDR3 sequence is CSVVRGGLSEQYF. DNA of the CDR3: TGCAGCGTTGTTCGGGGTGGGCTCAGCGAGCAGTACTTC.

The chain is built from TRBV4-2 and TRBJ2-1; the D gene is possibly TRBD2 (6 bases). The length of the CDR3 is 15 residues. Trimming removed 0 bases from V and 6 bases from J, with 12 bases in between. Per the germline V gene, CDR1 is LGHNA and CDR2 is YNFKEQ. CDR3 sequence (DNA): TGTGCCAGCAGCCAAGAGGGCACTAGCCTCAATGAGCAGTTCTTC. Encoded protein: CASSQEGTSLNEQFF.

The chain uses TRBV4-2 and TRBJ1-2; 7 bases match TRBD1. The CDR3 length is 14 residues. V lost 0 bases to trimming and J lost 8 bases; unmatched junction nucleotides: 6. The germline V gene has CDR1 LGHNA and CDR2 YNFKEQ. The CDR3: CASSQDKGARGYTF. CDR3 sequence (DNA): TGTGCCAGCAGCCAAGATAAGGGGGCGCGGGGCTACACCTTC.

The gene calls are TRBV5-4 and TRBJ2-1; no firm D call. Trimming pared 0 bases from V and 0 bases from J, leaving 10 bases between. Germline CDR1 SGHNT, CDR2 YYREEE (reference sequence). The CDR3 is 16 residues long. The CDR3 spells CASSLDGYSSYNEQFF. The CDR3 DNA is TGTGCCAGCAGCTTGGACGGTTACAGCTCCTACAATGAGCAGTTCTTC.

This rearrangement joins TRBV30 to TRBJ2-2; 12 positions agree with TRBD2. Per the germline V gene, CDR1 is GTSNPN and CDR2 is SVGIG (reference sequence). After removal of 3 bases from V and 5 bases from J, the junction contained 7 bases not matched to a gene. There are 16 residues in the CDR3. The CDR3 nucleotides are TGTGCCTGGAGCCAGACTAGCGGGAGTATTACCGGGGAGCTGTTTTTT. It translates to CAWSQTSGSITGELFF.

The chain employs TRBV5-1 and TRBJ2-2, with 8 bases matching TRBD1. The germline V gene has CDR1 SGHRS and CDR2 YFSETQ. The CDR3 consists of 16 residues. With V trimmed by 1 base and J by 6 bases, 8 bases remained unmatched. CDR3 coding DNA: TGCGCCAGCAGCTTGAACGCCCCGGGACAGGCCGGGGAGCTGTTTTTT. Amino acid sequence: CASSLNAPGQAGELFF.

J is TRBJ2-3 and V is TRBV7-3; D is undetermined. This CDR3 has 13 residues. V shed 3 bases and J shed 2 bases, with 6 bases lying between them. Germline V gives CDR1 SGHTA, CDR2 FQGTGA. CDR3 sequence reads: CASSFGPTDTQYF. CDR3 bases: TGTGCCAGCAGCTTTGGCCCCACAGATACGCAGTATTTT.

This chain connects TRBV7-9 to TRBJ2-3; 11 bases are shared with TRBD1. The length of the CDR3 is 17 residues. Trimming cost V 5 bases and J 8 bases; bases outside gene matches: 15. Germline loops: CDR1 SEHNR, CDR2 FQNEAQ (reference sequence). The DNA of the CDR3 is TGTGCCAGCAGCCCTATAGCGTCGGACAGGGGGCGAGGTACGCAGTATTTT. Translation gives CASSPIASDRGRGTQYF.

J is TRBJ2-7 and V is TRBV29-1; 11 positions agree with TRBD2. Germline-derived CDR1 and CDR2 are SQVTM and ANQGSEA. There are 15 residues in the CDR3. V lost 6 bases and J lost 0; bases outside the gene matches: 7. CDR3 region: CSVRGLAESSYEQYF. CDR3 DNA: TGCAGCGTGAGGGGACTAGCGGAGAGCTCCTACGAGCAGTACTTC.

The V call is TRBV28, the J call TRBJ1-5, with D unclear. From germline, CDR1 is MDHEN and CDR2 SYDVKM. Trimming stripped 3 bases from V and 4 bases from J, with 22 bases between. CDR3 size: 18 residues. The CDR3 here is CASSFFPIMRKSNQPQHF. CDR3 nucleotide sequence: TGTGCCAGCAGTTTCTTCCCAATCATGAGGAAATCTAATCAGCCCCAGCATTTT.

The V gene is TRBV19, the J gene TRBJ1-5, with a weak D call TRBD1 (5 bases). The germline V gene has CDR1 LNHDA and CDR2 SQIVND (reference sequence). V was trimmed by 6 bases and J by 6 bases, leaving 9 bases between them. This CDR3 has 12 amino acids. CDR3 protein: CASSPQGQPQHF. CDR3 coding DNA: TGTGCCAGTAGCCCCCAGGGTCAGCCCCAGCATTTT.

The gene calls are TRBV20-1 and TRBJ1-1; no clear D gene. Between the trimmed V and J ends, which lost 5 bases and 0 bases, there was a span of 4 bases. This CDR3 contains 11 residues. Germline CDR1 is DFQATT and CDR2 is SNEGSKA (reference sequence). The CDR3 sequence is CSADMNTEAFF. In nucleotides, the CDR3 is TGCAGTGCTGACATGAACACTGAAGCTTTCTTT.

This chain connects TRBV30 to TRBJ1-1, with TRBD1 as a possible D gene (5 bases). Between the trimmed V and J ends, which lost 5 bases and 1 base, there was a span of 14 bases. The CDR3 has 14 amino acids. Germline values: CDR1 GTSNPN, CDR2 SVGIG (reference sequence). CDR3 sequence: CAWGGMGENTEAFF. In DNA form, the CDR3 reads TGTGCCTGGGGGGGGATGGGGGAGAACACTGAAGCTTTCTTT.

The chain has TRBV5-8 and TRBJ2-5; perhaps TRBD1 as D (5 bases). CDR3 length: 15 residues. The germline V and J ends were trimmed by 0 bases and 0 bases, with 9 bases remaining between them. Germline CDR1 reads SGHTS; CDR2 reads YDEGEE. CDR3 residues: CASSLGQTYQETQYF. The CDR3 DNA sequence: TGTGCCAGCAGCTTGGGACAGACGTACCAAGAGACCCAGTACTTC.

The J gene is TRBJ2-5, the V gene TRBV10-3; D is perhaps TRBD1 (5 bases). The J call may be incorrect, as the DNA end agrees better with TRBJ2-7. The CDR3 runs 15 residues. The germline gives CDR1 ENHRY, CDR2 SYGVKD. The CDR3 DNA is TGTGCCATCAGTGCCCCCGACAGATGGGAATACGAGCAGTACTTC. Protein sequence: CAISAPDRWEYEQYF.

The chain is built from TRBV7-2 and TRBJ2-3; D is possibly TRBD2 (6 bases). V dropped 1 base and J dropped 2 bases, with 10 bases sitting between them. Germline CDR1 is SGHTA and CDR2 is FQGNSA. CDR3 size: 15 residues. The CDR3 is CASSLGGMVTDTQYF. The CDR3, as DNA: TGTGCCAGCAGCTTAGGCGGGATGGTCACAGATACGCAGTATTTT.

CDR3 in amino acids: CASSLDINRVNEKLFF. In DNA form, the CDR3 reads TGTGCCAGCAGCTTAGATATCAACAGGGTGAATGAAAAACTGTTTTTT. The V call is TRBV11-2, the J call TRBJ1-4, with D perhaps TRBD1 (6 bases). Per germline, CDR1 SGHAT and CDR2 FQNNGV. Deletions cut 0 bases from V and 5 bases from J, with 13 bases between. CDR3 size: 16 residues.

The rearrangement links TRBV6-1 to TRBJ2-2, with 9 bases aligning to TRBD1. The CDR3 loop spans 16 amino acids. The germline gives CDR1 MNHNS, CDR2 SASEGT. Losses at the gene ends were 3 bases for V and 6 bases for J; bases not matched to a gene: 8. The CDR3 nucleotides are TGTGCCAGCAGTGAGAGGGACAGGGCCATCCCCGGGGAGCTGTTTTTT. Translated, it gives CASSERDRAIPGELFF.

V and J are TRBV29-1 and TRBJ2-2; 7 positions agree with TRBD2. The CDR3 runs 14 residues. The V gene end was trimmed by 5 bases and the J gene end by 1 base; junction bases not matched to a gene: 4. CDR1 and CDR2 (germline): SQVTM, ANQGSEA. In DNA, the CDR3 is TGCAGCGTTCTGCGGGAGATGAACACCGGGGAGCTGTTTTTT. Protein product: CSVLREMNTGELFF.

This clone appeared once. This chain uses TRBV11-2 with TRBJ2-2, with TRBD1 identical over 9 bases. The CDR3 loop spans 15 amino acids. With V trimmed by 5 bases and J by 5 bases, 6 bases remained unmatched. Germline V gene sequence: CDR1 SGHAT, CDR2 FQNNGV. The CDR3, as DNA: TGTGCCAGCAGCCTGCGGACAGGGGTAACCGGGGAGCTGTTTTTT. The encoded protein is CASSLRTGVTGELFF.

The CDR3 DNA follows: TGTGCCAGCAGCCAAGATTGGGCTACCCAGGGCACTTTCTCAGATACGCAGTATTTT. Its translation: CASSQDWATQGTFSDTQYF. The chain employs TRBV4-2 and TRBJ2-3; weak D call: TRBD1 (5 bases). Trimming removed 0 bases from V and 4 bases from J, with 23 bases in between. Per germline, CDR1 LGHNA and CDR2 YNFKEQ. This CDR3 region has 19 residues.

The rearrangement joins TRBV2 to TRBJ1-5; perhaps TRBD1 as D (5 bases). The ends were cut back, 10 bases at V and 4 bases at J, with 17 bases in the middle. Germline CDR1 and CDR2: SNHLY and FYNNEI. The CDR3 runs to 14 residues. The chain's CDR3 is CATQGLGPNQPQHF. The CDR3, as DNA: TGTGCCACCCAGGGTCTGGGGCCGAATCAGCCCCAGCATTTT. Full variable domain (missing parts from reference TRBV2 and TRBJ1-5): EPEVTQTPSHQVTQMGQEVILRCVPISNHLYFYWYRQILGQKVEFLVSFYNNEISEKSEIFDDQFSVERPDGSNFTLKIRSTKLEDSAMYFCATQGLGPNQPQHFGDGTRLSIL.